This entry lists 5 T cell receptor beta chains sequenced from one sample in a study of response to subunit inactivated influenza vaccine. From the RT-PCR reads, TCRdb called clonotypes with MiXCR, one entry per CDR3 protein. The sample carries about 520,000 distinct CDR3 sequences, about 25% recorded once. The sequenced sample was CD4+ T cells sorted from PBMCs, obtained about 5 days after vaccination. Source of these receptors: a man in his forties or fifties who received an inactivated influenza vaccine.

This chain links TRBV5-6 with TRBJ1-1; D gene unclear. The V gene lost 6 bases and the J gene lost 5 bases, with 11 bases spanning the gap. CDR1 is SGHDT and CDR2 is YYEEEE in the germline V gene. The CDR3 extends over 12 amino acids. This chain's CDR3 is CASTLIGTEAFF. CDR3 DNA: TGTGCCAGCACCCTTATAGGTACTGAAGCTTTCTTT.

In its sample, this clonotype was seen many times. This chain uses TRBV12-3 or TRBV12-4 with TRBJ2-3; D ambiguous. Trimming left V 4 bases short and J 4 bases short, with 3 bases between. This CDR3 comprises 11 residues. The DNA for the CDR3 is TGTGCCAGCAGTTCACCAGATACGCAGTATTTT. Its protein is CASSSPDTQYF.

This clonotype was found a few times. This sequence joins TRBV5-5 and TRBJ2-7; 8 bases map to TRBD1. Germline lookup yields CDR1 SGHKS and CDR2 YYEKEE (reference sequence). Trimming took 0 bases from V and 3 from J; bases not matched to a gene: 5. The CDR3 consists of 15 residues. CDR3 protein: CASSLGQGFGYEQYF. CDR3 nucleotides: TGTGCCAGCAGCTTGGGACAGGGGTTCGGCTACGAGCAGTACTTC.

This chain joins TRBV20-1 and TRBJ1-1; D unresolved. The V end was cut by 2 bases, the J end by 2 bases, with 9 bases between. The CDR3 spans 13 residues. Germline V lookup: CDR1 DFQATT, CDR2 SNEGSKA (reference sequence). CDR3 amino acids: CSARLGSNTEAFF. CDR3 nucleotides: TGCAGTGCTAGACTGGGTAGCAACACTGAAGCTTTCTTT.

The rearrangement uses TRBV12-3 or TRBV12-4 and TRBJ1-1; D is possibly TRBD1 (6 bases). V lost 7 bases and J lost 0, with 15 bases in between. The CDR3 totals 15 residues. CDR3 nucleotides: TGTGCCAGCACCTGGGGGGGGGGCATGAACACTGAAGCTTTCTTT. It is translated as CASTWGGGMNTEAFF.